The rows below give T cell receptor beta chains drawn from one sample of a study of CD8 T cells in ankylosing spondylitis. Using its own MiXCR run on the 5' RACE reads, TCRdb lists one record per CDR3 protein. The sample has about 180,000 distinct CDR3 sequences, approximately 9% seen once. The source material was blood, either unsorted or a sorted T cell fraction (not recorded which). The receptors were sampled from a female donor with ankylosing spondylitis or in good health (not recorded which). Each CDR3 is given with its conserved first and last residue. A D gene is named only where the DNA matches it firmly. Size values are once, few and many counts, or a class for expanded clones, and some rows have none.

>TRBV7-2|TRBD1|few|TRBJ1-4|15
CASSLRRGPTEKLFF
TGTGCCAGCAGCCTCCGCAGGGGGCCAACGGAAAAACTGTTTTTT
>TRBV10-2|TRBD2|many|TRBJ2-1|15
CASSSSGSAPIEQFF
TGCGCCAGCAGTTCTAGCGGGAGTGCCCCGATCGAGCAGTTCTTC
>TRBV4-3|NA|few|TRBJ2-3|14
CASSQDAFGDTQYF
TGCGCCAGCAGCCAAGATGCGTTTGGGGATACGCAGTATTTT
>TRBV29-1|NA|NA|TRBJ1-1|14
CSVLTRDGQLQAFF
TGCAGCGTTCTAACCCGAGATGGACAGCTTCAAGCTTTCTTT
>TRBV27|TRBD1|many|TRBJ1-5|13
CASSTGGNQPQHF
TGTGCCAGTTCTACAGGGGGCAATCAGCCCCAGCATTTT
>TRBV6-6|NA|many|TRBJ2-7|14
CASRGEYSSYEQYF
TGTGCCAGCAGGGGCGAGTATAGCTCCTACGAGCAGTACTTC
>TRBV20-1|NA|many|TRBJ2-1|17
CSARVRGGLVAYNEQFF
TGCAGTGCTAGAGTGAGGGGGGGCTTGGTGGCTTACAATGAGCAGTTCTTC
>TRBV12-3/TRBV12-4|NA|many|TRBJ2-2|15
CASSLASSNTGELFF
TGTGCCAGCAGTTTAGCTAGCTCGAACACCGGGGAGCTGTTTTTT
>TRBV7-8|TRBD1|few|TRBJ2-7|14
CASSSGGLSYEQYF
TGTGCCAGCAGCTCAGGGGGCCTCTCCTACGAGCAGTACTTC
>TRBV3-1|NA|NA|TRBJ2-3|15
CASSQVDRSADTQYF
TGTGCCAGCAGCCAAGTGGATCGGTCAGCAGATACGCAGTATTTT
>TRBV2|NA|few|TRBJ2-5|15
CASREPPGTDWTQYF
TGTGCCAGCAGGGAGCCTCCCGGAACCGACTGGACCCAGTACTTC
>TRBV7-9|NA|few|TRBJ1-2|15
CASSLLQGPEYGYTF
TGTGCCAGCAGCTTACTCCAGGGGCCGGAATATGGCTACACCTTC
>TRBV7-2|TRBD1|few|TRBJ2-7|14
CASSYYRGLYEQYF
TGTGCCAGCAGCTACTACAGGGGGCTCTACGAGCAGTACTTC
>TRBV6-2/TRBV6-3|NA|many|TRBJ2-1|15
CASSLAGAAYNEQFF
TGTGCCAGCAGTCTGGCGGGGGCCGCCTACAATGAGCAGTTCTTC
>TRBV20-1|NA|NA|TRBJ2-2|13
CSARGPWDGELFF
TGCAGTGCTAGGGGACCCTGGGACGGGGAGCTGTTTTTT
>TRBV4-1|NA|NA|TRBJ1-1|14
CASSPPTGNTEAFF
TGCGCCAGCAGCCCCCCGACAGGGAACACTGAAGCTTTCTTT
>TRBV30|NA|NA|TRBJ2-3|12
CAWSVQTDTQYF
TGTGCCTGGAGTGTACAAACAGATACGCAGTATTTT
>TRBV30|TRBD1|few|TRBJ2-7|13
CAWSLGQGYEQYF
TGTGCCTGGAGTCTGGGACAGGGCTACGAGCAGTACTTC
>TRBV12-5|NA|few|TRBJ2-2|14
CASGLAQGAGELFF
TGTGCTAGTGGTTTGGCTCAGGGAGCCGGGGAGCTGTTTTTT
>TRBV9|NA|NA|TRBJ2-1|14
CASSAQGSHNEQFF
TGTGCCAGCAGCGCCCAGGGGTCCCACAATGAGCAGTTCTTC
>TRBV29-1|TRBD2|many|TRBJ2-3|12
CSASGEGDTQYF
TGCAGCGCCTCCGGGGAGGGAGATACGCAGTATTTT
>TRBV4-3|TRBD2|many|TRBJ2-1|16
CASSQDPAGGSDEQFF
TGCGCCAGCAGCCAAGATCCAGCGGGAGGGAGCGATGAGCAGTTCTTC
>TRBV28|NA|NA|TRBJ2-1|13
CASSFQGWDEQFF
TGTGCCAGCAGTTTCCAGGGTTGGGATGAGCAGTTCTTC
>TRBV6-2/TRBV6-3|NA|NA|TRBJ1-5|14
CASSIGSHNQPQHF
TGTGCCAGCAGTATAGGTTCCCACAATCAGCCCCAGCATTTT
>TRBV10-3|NA|many|TRBJ1-3|15
CAISESGAPGNTIYF
TGTGCCATCAGTGAGTCCGGAGCACCTGGAAACACCATATATTTT
>TRBV29-1|NA|many|TRBJ2-3|13
CSVEAGDFDTQYF
TGCAGCGTTGAGGCAGGGGATTTTGATACGCAGTATTTT
>TRBV28|NA|NA|TRBJ2-7|15
CASSLLGLGTYEQYF
TGTGCCAGCAGTTTATTAGGTTTGGGTACCTACGAGCAGTACTTC
>TRBV27|TRBD2|few|TRBJ2-7|19
CASSLYGLAGGGLSYEQYF
TGTGCCAGCAGTTTATATGGACTAGCGGGAGGCGGGCTCTCCTACGAGCAGTACTTC
>TRBV13|TRBD2|NA|TRBJ2-5|14
CASSPRRGVGTQHF
TGTGCCAGCAGCCCCCGACGGGGGGTTGGGACCCAGCACTTC
>TRBV5-5|TRBD2|NA|TRBJ2-1|17
CASSFALAGNSYNEQFF
TGTGCCAGCAGCTTTGCACTAGCGGGGAACTCCTACAATGAGCAGTTCTTC
>TRBV4-3|NA|many|TRBJ2-5|15
CASSPWIGGRETQYF
TGCGCCAGCAGCCCTTGGATAGGAGGGAGAGAGACCCAGTACTTC
>TRBV7-9|TRBD1|many|TRBJ2-1|16
CASSHGTGRSSGEQFF
TGTGCCAGCAGCCACGGGACAGGGAGATCGTCGGGTGAGCAGTTCTTC
>TRBV11-2|NA|NA|TRBJ2-1|13
CASSGGHLNEQFF
TGTGCCAGCAGCGGGGGACACCTCAATGAGCAGTTCTTC
>TRBV27|TRBD1|few|TRBJ2-1|15
CASNTQGQGYNEQFF
TGTGCCAGCAACACTCAGGGACAGGGTTACAATGAGCAGTTCTTC
>TRBV28|TRBD2|few|TRBJ2-1|15
CASSLELAGYNEQFF
TGTGCCAGCAGTTTAGAACTAGCGGGTTACAATGAGCAGTTCTTC
>TRBV6-5|NA|few|TRBJ2-1|18
CASSYNPYSGSAINEQFF
TGTGCCAGCAGTTATAATCCTTATTCCGGGTCCGCGATTAATGAGCAGTTCTTC
>TRBV7-6|NA|NA|TRBJ2-7|13
CASSLARADEQYF
TGTGCCAGCAGCTTAGCGCGAGCCGACGAGCAGTACTTC
>TRBV4-3|TRBD1|many|TRBJ2-7|15
CASSQLNRGQYEQYF
TGCGCCAGCAGCCAACTAAACAGGGGGCAATACGAGCAGTACTTC
>TRBV7-8|NA|many|TRBJ2-4|14
CASSSPGHRNIQYF
TGTGCCAGCAGCTCCCCGGGACATAGGAACATTCAGTACTTC
>TRBV20-1|NA|few|TRBJ1-2|12
CSARQATYGYTF
TGCAGTGCTAGACAGGCGACCTATGGCTACACCTTC
>TRBV9|NA|NA|TRBJ2-1|12
CASSPEGNEQFF
TGTGCCAGCAGTCCTGAGGGGAATGAGCAGTTCTTC
>TRBV3-1|TRBD2|few|TRBJ2-2|18
CASSQDLPTGGNTGELFF
TGTGCCAGCAGCCAAGATCTCCCCACGGGGGGGAACACCGGGGAGCTGTTTTTT
>TRBV29-1|TRBD2|NA|TRBJ2-1|17
CSVPSGRLAGGYNEQFF
TGCAGCGTCCCATCGGGAAGACTAGCGGGAGGCTACAATGAGCAGTTCTTC
>TRBV13|NA|many|TRBJ2-1|15
CASSFSASSYNEQFF
TGTGCCAGCAGCTTCAGCGCCAGTTCCTACAATGAGCAGTTCTTC
>TRBV12-3/TRBV12-4|NA|few|TRBJ1-2|14
CASSLWAGDHGYTF
TGTGCCAGCAGTTTATGGGCGGGGGACCATGGCTACACCTTC
>TRBV27|TRBD2|NA|TRBJ2-1|15
CASSPRLAAHNEQFF
TGTGCCAGCAGCCCCAGACTAGCGGCTCACAATGAGCAGTTCTTC
>TRBV6-1|TRBD1|NA|TRBJ2-1|15
CASSGQGFPFNEQFF
TGTGCCAGCAGTGGACAGGGATTCCCCTTCAATGAGCAGTTCTTC
>TRBV6-1|TRBD2|NA|TRBJ2-7|17
CASSERTSDIFYYEQYF
TGTGCCAGCAGTGAGAGGACTAGCGACATTTTTTACTACGAGCAGTACTTC
>TRBV7-9|TRBD2|many|TRBJ2-7|14
CASSPPGGSYEQYF
TGTGCCAGCAGCCCCCCGGGGGGCTCCTACGAGCAGTACTTC
>TRBV27|NA|NA|TRBJ2-5|13
CAISLGTQETQYF
TGTGCCATCTCCTTGGGGACACAAGAGACCCAGTACTTC
>TRBV3-1|NA|few|TRBJ2-1|15
CASSQDTIIYNEQFF
TGTGCCAGCAGCCAGGATACTATAATTTACAATGAGCAGTTCTTC
>TRBV19|NA|NA|TRBJ1-1|14
CASSVGGWNTEAFF
TGTGCCAGCAGTGTCGGAGGATGGAACACTGAAGCTTTCTTT
>TRBV7-2|NA|few|TRBJ2-7|14
CASSLNSVPYEQYF
TGTGCCAGCAGCTTGAACTCGGTACCCTACGAGCAGTACTTC
>TRBV7-6|TRBD2|NA|TRBJ2-1|16
CASSAGIAGVVNEQFF
TGTGCCAGCAGCGCCGGGATAGCGGGAGTCGTAAATGAGCAGTTCTTC
>TRBV14|NA|NA|TRBJ2-7|13
CASSQNGGGEQYF
TGTGCCAGCAGCCAAAACGGGGGCGGCGAGCAGTACTTC